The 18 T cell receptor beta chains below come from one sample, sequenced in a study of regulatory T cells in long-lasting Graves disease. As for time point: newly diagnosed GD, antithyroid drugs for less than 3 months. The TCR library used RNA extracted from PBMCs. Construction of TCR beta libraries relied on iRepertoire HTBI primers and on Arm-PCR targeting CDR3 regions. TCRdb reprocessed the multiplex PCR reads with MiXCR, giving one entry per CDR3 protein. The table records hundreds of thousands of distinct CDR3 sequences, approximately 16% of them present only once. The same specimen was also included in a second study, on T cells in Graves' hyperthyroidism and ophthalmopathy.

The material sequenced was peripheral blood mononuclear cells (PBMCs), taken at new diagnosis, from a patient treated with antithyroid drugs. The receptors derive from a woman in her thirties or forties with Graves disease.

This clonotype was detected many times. CDR3 nucleotides: TGTGCCAGCAGCCTCAGACAGGGGGACGCAGATACGCAGTATTTT. Translation gives CASSLRQGDADTQYF. V gene TRBV7-9 combines with J gene TRBJ2-3, with 9 bases aligning to TRBD1. CDR1 and CDR2 from the germline V gene are SEHNR and FQNEAQ (reference sequence). This CDR3 has 15 amino acids. V lost 5 bases, J lost 4 bases, and 7 bases stayed unmatched.

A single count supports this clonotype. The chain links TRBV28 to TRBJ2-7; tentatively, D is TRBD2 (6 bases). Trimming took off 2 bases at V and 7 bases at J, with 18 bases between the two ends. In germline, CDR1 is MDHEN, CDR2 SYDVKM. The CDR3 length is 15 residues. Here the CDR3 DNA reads TGTGCCAGCAGTTTAAAGCGGGTTGGCACCGGGGAGCAGTACTTC. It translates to CASSLKRVGTGEQYF.

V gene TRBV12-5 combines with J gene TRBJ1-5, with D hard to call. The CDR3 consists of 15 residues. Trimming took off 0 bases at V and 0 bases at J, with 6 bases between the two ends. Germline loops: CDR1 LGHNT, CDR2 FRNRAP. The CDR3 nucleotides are TGTGCTAGTGGTTTGGTACCGGATAGCAATCAGCCCCAGCATTTT. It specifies CASGLVPDSNQPQHF.

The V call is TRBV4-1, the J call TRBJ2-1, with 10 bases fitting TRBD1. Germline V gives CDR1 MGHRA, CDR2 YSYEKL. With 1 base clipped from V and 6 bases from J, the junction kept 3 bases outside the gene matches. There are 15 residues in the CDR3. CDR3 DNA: TGCGCCAGCAGCCAAGGGGACAGGGGCGGCAATGAGCAGTTCTTC. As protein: CASSQGDRGGNEQFF.

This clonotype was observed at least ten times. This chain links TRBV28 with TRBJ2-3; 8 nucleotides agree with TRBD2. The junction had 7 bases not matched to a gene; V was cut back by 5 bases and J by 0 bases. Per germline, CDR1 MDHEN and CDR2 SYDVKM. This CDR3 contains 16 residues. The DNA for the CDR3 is TGTGCCAGCAGTGATCCGGGAGGGCCTAGCACAGATACGCAGTATTTT. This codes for CASSDPGGPSTDTQYF.

CDR3 coding DNA: TGTGCCAGTAGTATTTCCGGCAACTCCTACGAGCAGTACTTC. This gives the protein CASSISGNSYEQYF. V usage is TRBV19 and J usage is TRBJ2-7; D call uncertain. Per germline, CDR1 LNHDA and CDR2 SQIVND (reference sequence). V lost 3 bases and J lost 0, with 9 bases in between. This CDR3 is 14 amino acids long.

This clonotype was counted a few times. CDR3 sequence: CASSSPLAGAADTQYF. The CDR3 nucleotides are TGCGCCAGCAGCTCGCCACTAGCGGGAGCCGCAGATACGCAGTATTTT. The chain links TRBV5-1 to TRBJ2-3; 11 bases are shared with TRBD2. V lost 3 bases to trimming and J lost 4 bases; unmatched junction nucleotides: 7. CDR3 length equals 16 residues. Per germline, CDR1 SGHRS and CDR2 YFSETQ.

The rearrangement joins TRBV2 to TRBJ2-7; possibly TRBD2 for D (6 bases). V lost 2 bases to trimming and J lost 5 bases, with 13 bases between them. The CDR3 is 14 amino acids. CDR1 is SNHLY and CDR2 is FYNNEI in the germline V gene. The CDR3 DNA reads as TGTGCCAGCAGTGAAAGCGCGGGAATCAACGAGCAGTACTTC. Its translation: CASSESAGINEQYF.

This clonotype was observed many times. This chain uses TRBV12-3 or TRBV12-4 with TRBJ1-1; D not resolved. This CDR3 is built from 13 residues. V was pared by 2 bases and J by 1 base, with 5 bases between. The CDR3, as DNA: TGTGCCAGCAGTTTACACCCGAACACTGAAGCTTTCTTT. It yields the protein CASSLHPNTEAFF.

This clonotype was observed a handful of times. The CDR3 here is CASSLTTGNNEQFF. The CDR3 DNA is TGTGCCAGCAGTCTCACAACGGGGAATAATGAGCAGTTCTTC. The chain uses TRBV12-3 or TRBV12-4 and TRBJ2-1; TRBD2 might be the D (5 bases). The CDR3 totals 14 residues. Trimming stripped 5 bases from V and 7 bases from J, with 15 bases between.

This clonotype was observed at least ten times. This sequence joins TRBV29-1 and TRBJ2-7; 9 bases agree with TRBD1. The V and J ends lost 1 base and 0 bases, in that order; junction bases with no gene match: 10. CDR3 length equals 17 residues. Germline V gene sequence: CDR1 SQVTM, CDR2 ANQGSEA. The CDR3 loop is CSVEVEGQGAFSYEQYF. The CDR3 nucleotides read TGCAGCGTTGAAGTTGAGGGACAGGGAGCCTTCTCCTACGAGCAGTACTTC.

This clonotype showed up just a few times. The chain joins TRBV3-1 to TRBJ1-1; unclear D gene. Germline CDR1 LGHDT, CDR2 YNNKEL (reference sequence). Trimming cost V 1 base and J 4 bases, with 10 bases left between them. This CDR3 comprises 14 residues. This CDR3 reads CASSQAAGSTEAFF. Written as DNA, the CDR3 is TGTGCCAGCAGCCAAGCGGCGGGATCCACTGAAGCTTTCTTT.

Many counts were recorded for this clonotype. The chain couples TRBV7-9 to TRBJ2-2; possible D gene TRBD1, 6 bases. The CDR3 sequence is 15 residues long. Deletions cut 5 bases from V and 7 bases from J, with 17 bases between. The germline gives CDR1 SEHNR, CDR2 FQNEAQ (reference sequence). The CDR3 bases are TGTGCCAGCAGCAAAGCCGCGACAGGCAGCGGGGAGCTGTTTTTT. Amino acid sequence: CASSKAATGSGELFF.

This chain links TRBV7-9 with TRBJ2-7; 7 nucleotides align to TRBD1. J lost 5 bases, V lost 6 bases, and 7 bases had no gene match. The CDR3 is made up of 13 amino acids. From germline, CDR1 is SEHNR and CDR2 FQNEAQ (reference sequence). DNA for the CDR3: TGTGCCAGCAGGGAGACAGGGACCGACGAGCAGTACTTC. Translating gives CASRETGTDEQYF.

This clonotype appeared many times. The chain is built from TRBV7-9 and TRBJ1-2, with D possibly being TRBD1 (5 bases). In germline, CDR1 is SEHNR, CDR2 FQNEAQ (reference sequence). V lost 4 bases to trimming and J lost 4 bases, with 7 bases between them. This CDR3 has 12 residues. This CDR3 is CASSSGSYGYTF. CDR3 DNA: TGTGCCAGCAGCTCAGGGTCCTATGGCTACACCTTC.

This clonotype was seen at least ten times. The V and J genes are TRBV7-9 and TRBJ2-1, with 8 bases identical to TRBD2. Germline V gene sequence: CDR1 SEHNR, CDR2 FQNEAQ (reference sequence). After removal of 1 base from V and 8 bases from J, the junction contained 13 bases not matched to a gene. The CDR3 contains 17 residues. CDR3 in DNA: TGTGCCAGCAGCTTAGTATTACCCGGGACTAGAGGAGATGAGCAGTTCTTC. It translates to CASSLVLPGTRGDEQFF.

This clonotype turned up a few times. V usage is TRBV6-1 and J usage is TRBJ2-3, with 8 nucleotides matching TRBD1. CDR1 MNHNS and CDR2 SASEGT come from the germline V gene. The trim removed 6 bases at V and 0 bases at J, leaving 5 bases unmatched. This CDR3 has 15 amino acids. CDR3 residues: CASSDRDRSTDTQYF. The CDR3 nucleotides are TGTGCCAGCAGCGACCGGGACAGGAGCACAGATACGCAGTATTTT.

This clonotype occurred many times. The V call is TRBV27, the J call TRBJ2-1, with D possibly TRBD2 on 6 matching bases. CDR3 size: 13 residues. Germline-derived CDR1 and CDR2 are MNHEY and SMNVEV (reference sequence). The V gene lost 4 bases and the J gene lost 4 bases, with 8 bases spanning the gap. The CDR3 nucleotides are TGTGCCAGCAGTTGGGGGGTTTACAATGAGCAGTTCTTC. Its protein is CASSWGVYNEQFF.